This is a list of T cell receptor beta chains from one sample in a study of T cells in Graves' hyperthyroidism and ophthalmopathy. TCRdb re-called the multiplex PCR reads through MiXCR, storing one row per CDR3 protein. In the table there are approximately 400,000 distinct CDR3 sequences, about 25% of which are singletons. The sample comprised blood. Source of these receptors: a man in his forties or fifties with Graves' hyperthyroidism. Each CDR3 is given with its conserved first and last residue. The D gene is left open where the match is weak. Where a row states a size, it is once, few, many or the class of an expanded clone; other rows omit it.

J gene | D gene | clone size | V gene | CDR3 DNA | CDR3 protein
TRBJ1-2 | TRBD1 | many | TRBV6-1 | TGTGCCAGCAGTAGATTACAGGGGGCGAATGGCTACACCTTC | CASSRLQGANGYTF
TRBJ2-7 | NA | NA | TRBV13 | TGTGCCAGCAGCTACCTTACCTACGAGCAGTACTTC | CASSYLTYEQYF
TRBJ1-6 | NA | many | TRBV3-1 | TGTGCCAGCAGCCTAGACAGCTATAATTCACCCCTCCACTTT | CASSLDSYNSPLHF
TRBJ2-2 | NA | NA | TRBV7-2 | TGTGCCAGCAGCTTTCAAACCACCGGGGAGCTGTTTTTT | CASSFQTTGELFF
TRBJ2-2 | NA | NA | TRBV24-1 | TGTGCCACTAGTGATTTGCGGTCGGGGGACACCGGGGAGCTGTTTTTT | CATSDLRSGDTGELFF
TRBJ2-3 | TRBD2 | many | TRBV7-2 | TGTGCCAGCAGCTTAGTGGGGGGGGTAGCGGACACAGATACGCAGTATTTT | CASSLVGGVADTDTQYF
TRBJ2-5 | TRBD1 | NA | TRBV11-2 | TGTGCCAGCAGCTTAGGAGGGACAGGGGGCGTAGAGACCCAGTACTTC | CASSLGGTGGVETQYF
TRBJ2-3 | TRBD2 | NA | TRBV20-1 | TGCAGTGTAGCGGGAGGGGAGGCTCGGGAAGATACGCAGTATTTT | CSVAGGEAREDTQYF
TRBJ2-3 | NA | many | TRBV28 | TGTGCCAGCAGTTTCCCGGGGCTTCGGATTAGCGAAGATACGCAGTATTTT | CASSFPGLRISEDTQYF
TRBJ2-7 | TRBD2 | few | TRBV20-1 | TGCAGTGCCAATAGCGGGAGTCTCAACGAGCAGTACTTC | CSANSGSLNEQYF
TRBJ2-1 | NA | many | TRBV12-3/TRBV12-4 | TGTGCCAGCACAAAGACAGCTCCCAATGAGCAGTTCTTC | CASTKTAPNEQFF
TRBJ2-3 | TRBD2 | NA | TRBV20-1 | TGCAGTGCTAGAGATCCGGGGCTAGCGGGAGGGGATAGGGGGCCAGATACGCAGTATTTT | CSARDPGLAGGDRGPDTQYF
TRBJ2-7 | NA | many | TRBV3-1 | TGTGCCAGCAGTCATCGGAGGGTGGCGACCTACGAGCAGTACTTC | CASSHRRVATYEQYF
TRBJ2-3 | NA | NA | TRBV7-9 | TGTGCCAGCAGCTTAGTTGTCAGGGGCACAGATACGCAGTATTTT | CASSLVVRGTDTQYF
TRBJ2-2 | NA | few | TRBV29-1 | TGCAGCGCCGCTCCCCAAGGGGGTCCCGGGGAGCTGTTTTTT | CSAAPQGGPGELFF